These 21 T cell receptor beta chains originate from one sample sequenced in a study of regulatory T cells in long-lasting Graves disease. Sequencing libraries for TCR beta were prepared with iRepertoire HTBI primers and Arm-PCR of CDR3 regions. TCRdb ran MiXCR on the multiplex PCR reads and lists one entry per CDR3 protein. The sample has 700,000 or so distinct CDR3 sequences; about 32% are singletons. Noted time point: persistent/refractory GD, antithyroid drugs over 5 years with positive TRAb. There was RNA extracted from PBMCs, and the TCR library was made from it. The source material was peripheral blood mononuclear cells (PBMCs), sampled when the disease was refractory, from a patient treated with antithyroid drugs. The receptors originated from a female donor with Graves disease.

CDR3 DNA: TGTGCCAGCAGTTTAAAGGGGGCAGTGGGCTACACCTTC. Amino acids: CASSLKGAVGYTF. The chain employs TRBV28 and TRBJ1-2, with 7 bases lining up with TRBD1. With V trimmed by 2 bases and J by 8 bases, 5 bases remained unmatched. This CDR3 comprises 13 residues. Germline lookup yields CDR1 MDHEN and CDR2 SYDVKM.

V usage is TRBV20-1 and J usage is TRBJ1-1, with D possibly matching TRBD1 (5 bases). Germline CDR1 is DFQATT and CDR2 is SNEGSKA (reference sequence). Trimming removed 0 bases from V and 3 bases from J, with 14 bases in between. The CDR3 sequence is 15 residues long. In nucleotides, the CDR3 is TGCAGTGCTAGAGATAGCGGGGACTTGGACACTGAAGCTTTCTTT. Translation: CSARDSGDLDTEAFF.

The chain links TRBV2 to TRBJ1-5; tentatively, D is TRBD1 (6 bases). V was trimmed by 3 bases and J by 2 bases, leaving 11 bases between them. The CDR3 sequence is 15 residues long. The germline gives CDR1 SNHLY, CDR2 FYNNEI. The CDR3 nucleotides are TGTGCCAGCAGTGATTTGGGGGCTGGCAATCAGCCCCAGCATTTT. Its protein product is CASSDLGAGNQPQHF.

The chain combines TRBV11-2 with TRBJ2-3; TRBD2 might be the D (5 bases). The germline V gene has CDR1 SGHAT and CDR2 FQNNGV. Trimming cost V 1 base and J 2 bases, with 10 bases left between them. The CDR3 covers 15 residues. CDR3 loop: CASSLGERTTDTQYF. The CDR3 DNA is TGTGCCAGCAGCTTAGGTGAGCGGACCACAGATACGCAGTATTTT.

DNA of the CDR3: TGTGCCAGCAGCTTGTCCTCTGAAAAACTGTTTTTT. Protein: CASSLSSEKLFF. J is TRBJ1-4 and V is TRBV7-8; D remains unclear. Trimming cost V 3 bases and J 7 bases, with 6 bases left between them. There are 12 residues in the CDR3. Looked up from germline, CDR1 is SGHVS and CDR2 is FQNEAQ.

As concerns this clonotype: A much larger clonotype is one base distant, so this may be a read error. V and J are TRBV7-9 and TRBJ2-7, with D maybe TRBD2 (5 bases). CDR1 SEHNR and CDR2 FQNEAQ come from the germline V gene (reference sequence). V was pared by 1 base and J by 3 bases, with 7 bases between. This CDR3 region has 13 residues. The CDR3 spells CASSLGEFYEQYF. CDR3 DNA sequence: TGTGCCAGCAGCTTAGGGGAGTTCTACGAGCAGTACTTC.

This clonotype was counted only a few times. J is TRBJ1-5 and V is TRBV12-3 or TRBV12-4; a weak D match, TRBD1 (5 bases). The CDR3 runs 15 residues. The V end lost 4 bases, the J end lost 6 bases, and 16 bases lay between the germline ends. In nucleotides, the CDR3 is TGTGCCAGCAGTTCAGGGCGGGGGGGGGGTCAGCCCCAGCATTTT. It is translated as CASSSGRGGGQPQHF.

V gene TRBV11-3 combines with J gene TRBJ2-4, with D unresolved. CDR3 length equals 16 residues. With 2 bases removed from V and 0 bases from J, the gap between germline ends came to 11 bases. Germline V gene sequence: CDR1 SGHNT, CDR2 YENEEA. The CDR3, as DNA: TGTGCCAGCAGCTTAAGTGGGGATCTAGCCAAAAACATTCAGTACTTC. It specifies CASSLSGDLAKNIQYF.

The CDR3 DNA reads as TGTGCCAGCAGCTTAATCCGCGGGGGGGTTGATGGCTACACCTTC. Translating gives CASSLIRGGVDGYTF. The chain employs TRBV7-2 and TRBJ1-2, with a possible D match to TRBD1 (5 bases). Trimming took off 2 bases at V and 6 bases at J, with 16 bases between the two ends. CDR3 size: 15 residues. Germline loops: CDR1 SGHTA, CDR2 FQGNSA.

There are a few counts of this clonotype. The CDR3 reads CASNGYGAYEQYF. The DNA of the CDR3 is TGTGCCAGCAATGGGTATGGTGCCTACGAGCAGTACTTC. J is TRBJ2-7 and V is TRBV11-2, with D unresolved. The V end lost 7 bases, the J end lost 2 bases, and 12 bases lay between the germline ends. Germline CDR1 reads SGHAT; CDR2 reads FQNNGV. CDR3 length: 13 amino acids.

The chain has TRBV5-1 and TRBJ1-2; D gene uncertain. In germline, CDR1 is SGHRS, CDR2 YFSETQ. The V end was cut by 5 bases, the J end by 7 bases, with 21 bases between. This CDR3 comprises 15 residues. This CDR3 is CASRTAGGPIGGYTF. CDR3 nucleotide sequence: TGCGCCAGCAGAACGGCGGGAGGGCCGATCGGTGGCTACACCTTC.

This chain connects TRBV29-1 to TRBJ1-1; TRBD1 might be the D (6 bases). The germline V gene has CDR1 SQVTM and CDR2 ANQGSEA. Trimming pared 4 bases from V and 5 bases from J, leaving 17 bases between. This CDR3 region has 14 residues. The CDR3 sequence: CSVAPKGGGTEAFF. In nucleotides, the CDR3 is TGCAGCGTTGCACCAAAGGGAGGGGGGACTGAAGCTTTCTTT.

V and J are TRBV29-1 and TRBJ1-2; maybe TRBD1 (6 bases). Germline lookup yields CDR1 SQVTM and CDR2 ANQGSEA. The germline V and J ends were trimmed by 1 base and 7 bases, with 13 bases remaining between them. CDR3 length: 13 amino acids. The CDR3 sequence: CSVEGNRVAGYTF. CDR3 coding DNA: TGCAGCGTTGAAGGGAACAGGGTGGCTGGCTACACCTTC.

The chain recombines TRBV6-1 with TRBJ2-5, with 8 positions matching TRBD1. The ends lost 4 bases at V and 5 bases at J; junction bases unmatched: 12. Germline V gives CDR1 MNHNS, CDR2 SASEGT. CDR3 length equals 16 residues. This CDR3 is CASSGPGQATGETQYF. CDR3 bases: TGTGCCAGCAGTGGCCCGGGACAGGCCACCGGGGAGACCCAGTACTTC.

The rearrangement joins TRBV5-1 to TRBJ2-2, with 8 bases identical to TRBD1. Looked up from germline, CDR1 is SGHRS and CDR2 is YFSETQ. This CDR3 has 14 residues. The trim removed 5 bases at V and 5 bases at J, leaving 5 bases unmatched. CDR3 region: CASREGTGTGELFF. CDR3 bases: TGCGCCAGCAGAGAGGGGACAGGTACCGGGGAGCTGTTTTTT.

This clonotype was counted only a few times. The rearrangement links TRBV3-1 to TRBJ2-4, with D possibly matching TRBD2 (5 bases). The germline V gene encodes CDR1 LGHDT and CDR2 YNNKEL (reference sequence). The CDR3 has 15 residues. The germline V and J ends were trimmed by 1 base and 6 bases, with 13 bases remaining between them. The CDR3 sequence: CASSQGPGMGNIQYF. The CDR3 DNA reads as TGTGCCAGCAGCCAAGGCCCCGGGATGGGAAACATTCAGTACTTC.

This clonotype was picked up a small number of times. This CDR3 reads CASSVGPRLWNSPLHF. CDR3 nucleotides: TGTGCCAGCAGCGTAGGGCCGAGGCTTTGGAATTCACCCCTCCACTTT. The chain has TRBV9 and TRBJ1-6; D gene unclear. Trimming cost V 0 bases and J 7 bases, with 14 bases left between them. There are 16 residues in the CDR3. Germline V gene data show CDR1 as SGDLS and CDR2 as YYNGEE.

The chain couples TRBV6-2 or TRBV6-3 to TRBJ2-2, with no clear D. This CDR3 comprises 12 residues. CDR1 MNHEY and CDR2 SVGEGT come from the germline V gene. Trimming removed 6 bases from V and 5 bases from J, with 7 bases in between. The CDR3 is CASRTQTGELFF. The CDR3 DNA reads as TGTGCCAGCAGAACTCAGACCGGGGAGCTGTTTTTT.

This chain links TRBV2 with TRBJ2-7, with a tentative D call TRBD1 (6 bases). V lost 5 bases to trimming and J lost 4 bases, with 15 bases between them. Germline CDR1 SNHLY, CDR2 FYNNEI. The CDR3 has 14 amino acids. DNA for the CDR3: TGTGCCAGCAGTAATCAACAGGGAAAATACGAGCAGTACTTC. It is translated as CASSNQQGKYEQYF.

The rearrangement links TRBV19 to TRBJ1-2; D uncertain. In germline, CDR1 is LNHDA, CDR2 SQIVND (reference sequence). Between the trimmed V and J ends, which lost 7 bases and 8 bases, there was a span of 17 bases. The CDR3 has 13 residues. The DNA for the CDR3 is TGTGCCAGTATAGCCCCGGGCACCCTGGGCTACACCTTC. The encoded protein is CASIAPGTLGYTF.

The chain links TRBV29-1 to TRBJ2-7, with D perhaps being TRBD1 or TRBD2 (6 bases each). The V end was cut by 4 bases, the J end by 2 bases, with 18 bases between. The CDR3 runs 15 residues. Germline CDR1 is SQVTM and CDR2 is ANQGSEA. CDR3 sequence reads: CSVVIGGRQAYEQYF. CDR3 sequence (DNA): TGCAGCGTTGTCATCGGAGGGAGACAGGCCTACGAGCAGTACTTC.